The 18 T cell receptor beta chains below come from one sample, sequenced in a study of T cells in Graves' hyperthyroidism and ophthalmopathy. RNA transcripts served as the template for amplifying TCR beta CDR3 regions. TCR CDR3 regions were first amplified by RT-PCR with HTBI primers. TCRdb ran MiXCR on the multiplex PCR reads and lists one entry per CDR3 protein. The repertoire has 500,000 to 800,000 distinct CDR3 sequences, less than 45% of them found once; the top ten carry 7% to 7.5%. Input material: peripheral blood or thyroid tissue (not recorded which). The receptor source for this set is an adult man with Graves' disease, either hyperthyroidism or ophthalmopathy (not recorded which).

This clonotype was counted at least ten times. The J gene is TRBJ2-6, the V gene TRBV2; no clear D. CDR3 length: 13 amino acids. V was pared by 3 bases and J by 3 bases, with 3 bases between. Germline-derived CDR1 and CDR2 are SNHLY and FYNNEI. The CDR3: CASSDSGANVLTF. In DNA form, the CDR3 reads TGTGCCAGCAGTGACAGTGGGGCCAACGTCCTGACTTTC. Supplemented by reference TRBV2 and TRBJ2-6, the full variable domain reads EPEVTQTPSHQVTQMGQEVILRCVPISNHLYFYWYRQILGQKVEFLVSFYNNEISEKSEIFDDQFSVERPDGSNFTLKIRSTKLEDSAMYFCASSDSGANVLTFGAGSRLTVL.

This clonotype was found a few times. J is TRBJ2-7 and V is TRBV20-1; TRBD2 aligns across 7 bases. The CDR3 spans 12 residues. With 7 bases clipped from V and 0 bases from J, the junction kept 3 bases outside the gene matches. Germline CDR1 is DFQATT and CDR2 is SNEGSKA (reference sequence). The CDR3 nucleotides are TGCAGTGGGGGAGGGAGCTCCTACGAGCAGTACTTC. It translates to CSGGGSSYEQYF.

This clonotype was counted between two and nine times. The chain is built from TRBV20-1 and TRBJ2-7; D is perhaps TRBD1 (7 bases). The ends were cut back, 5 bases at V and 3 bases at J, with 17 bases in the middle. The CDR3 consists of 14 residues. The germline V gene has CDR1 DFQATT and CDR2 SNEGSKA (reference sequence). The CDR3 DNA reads TGCAGTGCTGGAGGGGGCGCTGGGGTCTACGAGCAGTACTTC. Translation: CSAGGGAGVYEQYF.

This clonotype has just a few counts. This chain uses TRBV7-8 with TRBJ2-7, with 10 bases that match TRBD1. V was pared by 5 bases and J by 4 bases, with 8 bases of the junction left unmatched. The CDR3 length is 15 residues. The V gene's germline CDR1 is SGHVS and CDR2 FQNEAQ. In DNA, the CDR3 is TGTGCCAGCAGCCGAAAGTGGGACAGGGGTTACGAGCAGTACTTC. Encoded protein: CASSRKWDRGYEQYF.

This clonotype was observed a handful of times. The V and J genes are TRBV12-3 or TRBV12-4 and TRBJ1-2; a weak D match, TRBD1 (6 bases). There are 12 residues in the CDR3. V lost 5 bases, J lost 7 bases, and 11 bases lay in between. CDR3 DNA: TGTGCCAGCAGTAGGGGGGTTTCTGGCTACACCTTC. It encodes CASSRGVSGYTF.

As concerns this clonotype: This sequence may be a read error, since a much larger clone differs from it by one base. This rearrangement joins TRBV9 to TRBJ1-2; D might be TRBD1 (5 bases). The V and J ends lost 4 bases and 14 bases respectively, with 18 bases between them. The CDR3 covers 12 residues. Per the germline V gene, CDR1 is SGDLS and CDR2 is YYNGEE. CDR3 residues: CASSYGRDDLTF. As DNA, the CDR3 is TGTGCCAGCAGCTACGGCAGGGACGACCTGACCTTC.

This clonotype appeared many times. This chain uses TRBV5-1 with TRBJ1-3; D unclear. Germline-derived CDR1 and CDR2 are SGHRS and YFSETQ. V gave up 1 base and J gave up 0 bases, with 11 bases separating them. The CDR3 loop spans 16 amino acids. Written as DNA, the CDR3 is TGCGCCAGCAGCTTGAAAGGCCGGGACTCTGGAAACACCATATATTTT. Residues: CASSLKGRDSGNTIYF.

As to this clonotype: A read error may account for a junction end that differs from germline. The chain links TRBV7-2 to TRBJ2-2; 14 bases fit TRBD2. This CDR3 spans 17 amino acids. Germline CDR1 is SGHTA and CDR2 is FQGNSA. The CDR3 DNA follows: TGTGCCAGCAGCTGGGGACTAGCGGGAGTTAACACCGGGGGGCTGTTTTTT. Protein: CASSWGLAGVNTGGLFF.

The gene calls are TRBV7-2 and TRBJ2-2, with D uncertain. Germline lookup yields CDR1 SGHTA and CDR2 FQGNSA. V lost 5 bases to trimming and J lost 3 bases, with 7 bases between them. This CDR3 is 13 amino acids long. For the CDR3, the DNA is TGTGCCAGCAGCGTTAAATACACCGGGGAGCTGTTTTTT. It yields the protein CASSVKYTGELFF.

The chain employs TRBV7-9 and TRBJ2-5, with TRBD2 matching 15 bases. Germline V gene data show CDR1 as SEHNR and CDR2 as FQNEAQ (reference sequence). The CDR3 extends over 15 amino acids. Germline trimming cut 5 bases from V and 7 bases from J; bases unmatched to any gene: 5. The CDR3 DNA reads TGTGCCAGCAGCCCGGGACTAGCGGGAGGTGCGACCCAGTACTTC. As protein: CASSPGLAGGATQYF. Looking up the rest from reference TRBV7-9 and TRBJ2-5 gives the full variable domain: DTGVSQNPRHKITKRGQNVTFRCDPISEHNRLYWYRQTLGQGPEFLTYFQNEAQLEKSRLLSDRFSAERPKGSFSTLEIQRTEQGDSAMYLCASSPGLAGGATQYFGPGTRLLVL.

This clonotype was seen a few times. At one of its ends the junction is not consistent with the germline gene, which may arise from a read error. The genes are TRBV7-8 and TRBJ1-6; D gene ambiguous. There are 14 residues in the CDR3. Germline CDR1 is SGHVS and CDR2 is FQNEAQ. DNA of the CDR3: TGCGCCAGCAGCCAACCGACACATAATTCACCCCTCCACTTT. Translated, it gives CASSQPTHNSPLHF.

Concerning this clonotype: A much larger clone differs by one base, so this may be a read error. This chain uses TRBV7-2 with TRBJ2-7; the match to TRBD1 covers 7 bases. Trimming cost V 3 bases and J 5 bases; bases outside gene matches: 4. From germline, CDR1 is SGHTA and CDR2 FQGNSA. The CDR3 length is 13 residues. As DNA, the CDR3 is TGTGCCAGCAGCTTCCGGGACAGCGACGAGCAGTACTTC. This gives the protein CASSFRDSDEQYF.

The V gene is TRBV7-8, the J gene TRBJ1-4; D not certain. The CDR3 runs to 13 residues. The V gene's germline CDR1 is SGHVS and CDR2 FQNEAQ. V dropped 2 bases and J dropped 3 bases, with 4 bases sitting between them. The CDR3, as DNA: TGTGCCAGCAGCTTATTTCCTAATGAAAAACTGTTTTTT. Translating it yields CASSLFPNEKLFF.

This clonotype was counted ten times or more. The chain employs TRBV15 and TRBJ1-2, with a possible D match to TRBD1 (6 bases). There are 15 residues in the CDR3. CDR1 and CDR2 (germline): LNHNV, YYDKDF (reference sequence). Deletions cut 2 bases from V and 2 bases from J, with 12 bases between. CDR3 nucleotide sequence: TGTGCCACCAGCAGAAACGCACAGGGAAACTATGGCTACACCTTC. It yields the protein CATSRNAQGNYGYTF.

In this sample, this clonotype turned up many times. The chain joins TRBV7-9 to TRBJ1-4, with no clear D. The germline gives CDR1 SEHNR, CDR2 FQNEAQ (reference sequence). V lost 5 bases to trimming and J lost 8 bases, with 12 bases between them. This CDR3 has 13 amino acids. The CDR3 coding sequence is TGTGCCAGCAGCCCACAAGGAGTCGAAAAACTGTTTTTT. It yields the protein CASSPQGVEKLFF.

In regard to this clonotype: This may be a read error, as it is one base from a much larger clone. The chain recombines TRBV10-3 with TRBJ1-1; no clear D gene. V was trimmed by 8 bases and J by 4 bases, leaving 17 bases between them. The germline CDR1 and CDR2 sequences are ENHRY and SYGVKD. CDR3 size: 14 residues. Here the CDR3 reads CAIAKRTESTEAFF. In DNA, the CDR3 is TGTGCCATCGCTAAGCGGACGGAGAGCACTGAAGCTTTCTTT.

The CDR3 loop is CASSWQGPQPQHF. The CDR3 bases are TGTGCCAGCAGCTGGCAGGGACCTCAGCCCCAGCATTTT. This chain uses TRBV7-9 with TRBJ1-5, with TRBD1 as a possible D gene (5 bases). From germline, CDR1 is SEHNR and CDR2 FQNEAQ (reference sequence). V was cut by 4 bases and J by 6 bases, with 10 bases left in between. The CDR3 length is 13 residues.

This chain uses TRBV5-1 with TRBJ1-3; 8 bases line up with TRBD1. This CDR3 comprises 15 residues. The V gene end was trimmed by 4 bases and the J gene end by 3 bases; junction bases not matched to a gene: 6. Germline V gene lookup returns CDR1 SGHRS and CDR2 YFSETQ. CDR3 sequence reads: CASSLRTGFGNTIYF. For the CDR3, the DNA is TGCGCCAGCAGCCTTCGGACAGGGTTTGGAAACACCATATATTTT.